This is a list of T cell receptor beta chains from one sample in a study of vaccination effects on CD4 cells after COVID-19. No antigen has been assigned to these receptors. The repertoire was sequenced with immunoSEQ multiplex PCR; TCRdb's copy has only in-frame clones and lacks some. The repertoire consists of 75,000 or so clones, with 60% to 80% occurring once and the leading ten covering under 1.2%. Sequencing used CD4+ T cells from PBMCs cultured with HCoV-OC43 spike peptides, obtained after COVID-19 vaccination. The receptors here all came from a human donor who received a COVID-19 vaccine. Each CDR3 is given with its conserved first and last residue. The D gene is left open where the match is weak. Expanded clones get a size class; other rows say once, few or many, or leave the size out.

TRBV30	TRBJ1-2	few	TRBD1	TGTGCCTGGAGTGGGACAGGGGGTGGCTACACCTTC	CAWSGTGGGYTF
TRBV19	TRBJ1-5	.	.	TGTGCCAGTGAGCGAGGGGGGCTTACCCAGCCCCAGCATTTT	CASERGGLTQPQHF
TRBV2	TRBJ2-1	.	.	TGTGCCAGCAGTGAAAACCGGGGAAGCTACAATGAGCAGTTCTTC	CASSENRGSYNEQFF
TRBV3-1/TRBV3-2	TRBJ2-5	few	TRBD2	TGTGCCAGCAGCTACTATAGCGGGGTTGTATCGGAGACCCAGTACTTC	CASSYYSGVVSETQYF
TRBV18	TRBJ2-1	.	TRBD2	TGTGCCAGCTCGCTGGGACTAGCGGGGGCCCACTCCTACAATGAGCAGTTCTTC	CASSLGLAGAHSYNEQFF
TRBV6-5	TRBJ1-5	.	.	TGTGCCAGCAGAGAGACAGGCCTTCAGCCCCAGCATTTT	CASRETGLQPQHF
TRBV6-2/TRBV6-3	TRBJ1-2	once	.	TGTGCCAGCAGTTTTAATGCGGTTCTTGGCTACACCTTC	CASSFNAVLGYTF
TRBV5-1	TRBJ1-2	few	.	TGCGCCAGCAGCTCGGACGTTAACTATGGCTACACCTTC	CASSSDVNYGYTF
TRBV19	TRBJ1-1	.	.	TGTGCCAGTAGTATCGTTGCCGGTGAAGCTTTCTTT	CASSIVAGEAFF
TRBV19	TRBJ1-6	.	.	TGTGCCAGCAGTACGGAGTATAATTCACCCCTCCACTTT	CASSTEYNSPLHF
TRBV19	TRBJ2-2	.	TRBD1	TGTGCCAGTAGTATAATCAGGGGGCCTGGGGAGCTGTTTTTT	CASSIIRGPGELFF
TRBV7-8	TRBJ2-5	.	.	TGTGCCAGCAGCGGATATGAGACCCAGTACTTC	CASSGYETQYF
TRBV24-1	TRBJ1-3	.	.	TGTGCCACCAGTGACCCGTTGGACACCTATTCTGGAAACACCATATATTTT	CATSDPLDTYSGNTIYF
TRBV5-8	TRBJ2-3	.	.	TGTGCCAGCAGCTTGGGGACTGGGGGCACAGATACGCAGTATTTT	CASSLGTGGTDTQYF
TRBV12-3/TRBV12-4	TRBJ1-6	.	.	TGTGCCAGCAGCCAAAGTAATTCACCCCTCCACTTT	CASSQSNSPLHF
TRBV18	TRBJ1-4	once	.	TGTGCCAGCTCGCAACAGATTGGGACTAATGAAAAACTGTTTTTT	CASSQQIGTNEKLFF
TRBV28	TRBJ1-1	.	TRBD1	TGTGCCAGCAGTTTACTACAGGGGGGTACTGAAGCTTTCTTT	CASSLLQGGTEAFF
TRBV10-2	TRBJ2-2	once	TRBD2	TGCGCCAGCTACCAGCGGGGTACCACCGGGGAGCTGTTTTTT	CASYQRGTTGELFF
TRBV25-1	TRBJ1-2	.	.	TGTGCCAGCAGTGGGCCTAACTATGGCTACACCTTC	CASSGPNYGYTF
TRBV3-1/TRBV3-2	TRBJ2-2	few	.	TGTGCCAGCAGCCAAGATCATGGAGCCGGGGAGCTGTTTTTT	CASSQDHGAGELFF
TRBV4-1	TRBJ2-1	few	.	TGCGCCAGCAGCCAACAGGAGAGCTCCTACAATGAGCAGTTCTTC	CASSQQESSYNEQFF
TRBV7-3	TRBJ1-1	.	.	TGTGCCAGCAGCTTAACGCAGGCCGGGGACACTGAAGCTTTCTTT	CASSLTQAGDTEAFF
TRBV4-1	TRBJ2-3	few	.	TGCGCCAGCAGCCAAGATGTCAGCACAGATACGCAGTATTTT	CASSQDVSTDTQYF
TRBV3-1/TRBV3-2	TRBJ2-2	.	TRBD1	TGTGCCAGCAGCCCAACTACAGGGGCCGGGGAGCTGTTTTTT	CASSPTTGAGELFF
TRBV5-6	TRBJ2-3	.	.	TGTGCCAGCAGCTTAGGGGTAGATACGCAGTATTTT	CASSLGVDTQYF
TRBV6-6	TRBJ1-5	.	TRBD1	TGTGCCAGCAGCCCCCCAGGGGGACGACAGCCCCAGCATTTT	CASSPPGGRQPQHF
TRBV29-1	TRBJ2-2	few	.	TGCAGCGTTGCAGCTACCCAGGGTGAGCTGTTTTTT	CSVAATQGELFF
TRBV29-1	TRBJ2-1	.	TRBD1	TGCAGCGTTGTCGGGACAGTCAACTACAATGAGCAGTTCTTC	CSVVGTVNYNEQFF
TRBV2	TRBJ2-3	.	.	TGTGCCAGCAGGGACATCGCGCCAGATACGCAGTATTTT	CASRDIAPDTQYF
TRBV4-2	TRBJ2-1	.	TRBD2	TGTGCCAGCAGCCAAGTAATCCCTAGCGGGGGGGCGGGTGACAATGAGCAGTTCTTC	CASSQVIPSGGAGDNEQFF
TRBV7-2	TRBJ1-6	.	.	TGTGCCAGCAGTGTAAGGCCGTCCACGGGTAATTCACCCCTCCACTTT	CASSVRPSTGNSPLHF
TRBV19	TRBJ2-3	.	TRBD1	TGTGCCACTACACAGGGGGGAAGATCAGATACGCAGTATTTT	CATTQGGRSDTQYF
TRBV2	TRBJ1-4	.	.	TGTGCCAGCAGTCAAGGGTATCCTAATGAAAAACTGTTTTTT	CASSQGYPNEKLFF
TRBV3-1/TRBV3-2	TRBJ1-5	.	.	TGTGCCAGCAGCCAAGTAGGTAATCAGCCCCAGCATTTT	CASSQVGNQPQHF
TRBV4-1	TRBJ2-1	few	TRBD1	TGCGCCAGCAGCCAAGTCATAGGAGGAGACAGGGTAAATGAGCAGTTCTTC	CASSQVIGGDRVNEQFF
TRBV5-1	TRBJ2-3	.	.	TGCGCCAGCAGCTTGACCCCGGCAGATACGCAGTATTTT	CASSLTPADTQYF
TRBV4-3	TRBJ1-2	.	.	TGCGCCAGCAGCCAAGAGAAAGGGGCTGACTATGGCTACACCTTC	CASSQEKGADYGYTF
TRBV5-1	TRBJ1-4	.	TRBD1	TGCGCCAGCAGCCCCGGACAGGGTAGCGAAAAACTGTTTTTT	CASSPGQGSEKLFF
TRBV19	TRBJ1-3	.	.	TGTGCCAGTAGTATGGGCAGATCCTCTGGAAACACCATATATTTT	CASSMGRSSGNTIYF
TRBV19	TRBJ2-3	.	.	TGTGCCAGTAGGGGGGGAGATACGCAGTATTTT	CASRGGDTQYF
TRBV6-6	TRBJ2-1	once	.	TGTGCCAGCAGTTACAAAGGGGATGAGCAGTTCTTC	CASSYKGDEQFF
TRBV3-1/TRBV3-2	TRBJ2-3	.	.	TGTGCCAGCAGCCAAGATATCCGGGGCAGCACAGATACGCAGTATTTT	CASSQDIRGSTDTQYF
TRBV5-4	TRBJ2-5	once	.	TGTGCCAGCAGCTTGGAAGGGGCGGGGTGGGGGGAGACCCAGTACTTC	CASSLEGAGWGETQYF
TRBV10-1	TRBJ2-5	few	TRBD1	TGCGCCAGCAGTGAGACCGGGACAGGGCAAGAGACCCAGTACTTC	CASSETGTGQETQYF
TRBV6-1	TRBJ2-4	.	.	TGTGCCAGCAGTGAAGCGTTGCCAGGGGAGGTGGTCGAAAACATTCAGTACTTC	CASSEALPGEVVENIQYF
TRBV6-6	TRBJ2-5	.	.	TGTGCCAGCAGTAGCCCGGCCAAAGAGACCCAGTACTTC	CASSSPAKETQYF
TRBV5-4	TRBJ1-5	few	.	TGTGCCAGCAGCTTGAGGGGGACGGGGCAGCCCCAGCATTTT	CASSLRGTGQPQHF
TRBV6-6	TRBJ1-5	.	.	TGTGCCAGCAGTCGCGGGAGCGCCGACCAGCCCCAGCATTTT	CASSRGSADQPQHF
TRBV7-2	TRBJ1-3	.	.	TGTGCCAGCAGCGCAAGGGGGGGTGGAAACACCATATATTTT	CASSARGGGNTIYF
TRBV28	TRBJ1-5	.	.	TGTGCCAGCAGCCAAGACAGCAATCAGCCCCAGCATTTT	CASSQDSNQPQHF
TRBV19	TRBJ2-5	.	TRBD2	TGTGCCAGTAGTAAGGGACTAGCGGGGGGTCAAGAGACCCAGTACTTC	CASSKGLAGGQETQYF
TRBV29-1	TRBJ2-5	.	.	TGCAGCGTCTCCGGGGCTCAAGAGACCCAGTACTTC	CSVSGAQETQYF
TRBV19	TRBJ2-5	.	.	TGTGCCAGTAACCCTTTGGGCAGAAAAGAGACCCAGTACTTC	CASNPLGRKETQYF